One and the same sample provided the 32 T cell receptor beta chains below, sequenced in a study of CD8+CD57+ T cells in acquired aplastic anemia. Only patients with CD8+CD57+ cell expansion on flow cytometry were chosen for sequencing. Genomic DNA was employed as the template in profiling TCR beta VDJ and CDR3. TCRdb analysed the reads with MiXCR anew, one entry per CDR3 protein. The data hold more than 45,000 distinct CDR3 sequences, with just over 55% observed a single time. The material sequenced was sorted CD4+, CD8+, or CD8+CD57+ T cells (not recorded which) from PBMCs. These receptors came from a human donor with aplastic anemia.

The sample holds many counts of this clonotype. This chain joins TRBV7-9 and TRBJ2-1, with TRBD2 identical over 10 bases. Trimming at V came to 11 bases and at J to 0 bases, leaving 7 bases not matched to a gene. CDR1 SEHNR and CDR2 FQNEAQ come from the germline V gene (reference sequence). The CDR3 loop spans 15 amino acids. The CDR3 protein is CAAWTSGSSYNEQFF. CDR3 bases: TGTGCCGCCTGGACTAGCGGAAGCTCCTACAATGAGCAGTTCTTC.

The V and J genes are TRBV19 and TRBJ1-4, with no clear D. The germline V gene has CDR1 LNHDA and CDR2 SQIVND (reference sequence). V was clipped by 1 base and J by 4 bases, with 10 bases between them. The CDR3 is 15 amino acids. The CDR3 loop reads CASSIGETGNEKLFF. The DNA for the CDR3 is TGTGCCAGTAGTATAGGGGAGACGGGTAATGAAAAACTGTTTTTT.

In the case of this clonotype: Its ends do not fully match the called genes, so a read error is possible. The chain links TRBV20-1 to TRBJ2-5; 14 bases agree with TRBD2. Germline CDR1 reads DFQATT; CDR2 reads SNEGSKA (reference sequence). This CDR3 is 15 amino acids long. The DNA for the CDR3 is TGCAGTGCCAGAGGACTAGCGGGAGGACAAGAGACCCAGTACTTC. Amino acid sequence: CSARGLAGGQETQYF.

The chain has TRBV29-1 and TRBJ1-1, with D possibly being TRBD1 (6 bases). V gave up 6 bases and J gave up 4 bases, with 21 bases separating them. The CDR3 sequence is 15 residues long. Per germline, CDR1 SQVTM and CDR2 ANQGSEA. This chain's CDR3 is CSVVATGTLRTEAFF. CDR3 DNA sequence: TGCAGCGTAGTCGCGACAGGAACCCTTCGCACTGAAGCTTTCTTT.

This clonotype was picked up a small number of times. The genes are TRBV7-9 and TRBJ1-2, with a possible D match to TRBD1 (6 bases). Germline CDR1 and CDR2: SEHNR and FQNEAQ (reference sequence). CDR3 length: 13 residues. Trimming stripped 5 bases from V and 4 bases from J, with 11 bases between. The CDR3 coding sequence is TGTGCCAGCAGCCCACAGGGACTCTATGGCTACACCTTC. Its protein is CASSPQGLYGYTF. The full variable domain, its missing parts supplied by reference TRBV7-9 and TRBJ1-2, is DTGVSQNPRHKITKRGQNVTFRCDPISEHNRLYWYRQTLGQGPEFLTYFQNEAQLEKSRLLSDRFSAERPKGSFSTLEIQRTEQGDSAMYLCASSPQGLYGYTFGSGTRLTVV.

By sample share, this clonotype is medium-sized. The rearrangement uses TRBV6-5 and TRBJ1-1, with D unclear. Germline assignment: CDR1 MNHEY and CDR2 SVGAGI. The CDR3 is 14 residues long. Trimming removed 5 bases at V and 0 bases at J, with 10 bases between. In DNA form, the CDR3 reads TGTGCCAGCAGTCAGACACTCATGAACACTGAAGCTTTCTTT. Protein: CASSQTLMNTEAFF.

The J gene is TRBJ2-3, the V gene TRBV30; D is unresolved. V lost 3 bases and J lost 2, with 15 bases in between. This CDR3 spans 15 amino acids. CDR1 is GTSNPN and CDR2 is SVGIG in the germline V gene (reference sequence). The CDR3 DNA follows: TGTGCCTGGAGAGGCCTGGACCTTTACACAGATACGCAGTATTTT. It encodes CAWRGLDLYTDTQYF.

The CDR3 spells CATSDPPLGSSYNEQFF. The CDR3 DNA follows: TGTGCCACCAGTGACCCCCCCCTGGGGAGCTCCTACAATGAGCAGTTCTTC. V usage is TRBV24-1 and J usage is TRBJ2-1; TRBD2 is a possible D gene (5 bases). V was trimmed by 4 bases and J by 0 bases, leaving 15 bases between them. In germline, CDR1 is KGHDR, CDR2 SFDVKD. The CDR3 runs to 17 residues.

This clonotype occurred many times. The DNA of the CDR3 is TGCGCCAGCAGCTTGGCCGTGGGACAGGGGGATGGCTACACCTTC. Translating gives CASSLAVGQGDGYTF. The chain has TRBV5-1 and TRBJ1-2; 11 bases agree with TRBD1. J gave up 6 bases and V 0 bases, and 4 bases lay outside the gene matches. The CDR3 totals 15 residues. Germline values: CDR1 SGHRS, CDR2 YFSETQ.

The CDR3 is CSVEGKGGLYNTGELFF. In nucleotides, the CDR3 is TGCAGCGTTGAAGGCAAAGGCGGGCTTTATAACACCGGGGAGCTGTTTTTT. This sequence joins TRBV29-1 and TRBJ2-2; possible D gene TRBD2, 5 bases. V gave up 1 base and J gave up 2 bases, with 17 bases separating them. The CDR3 runs 17 residues. Germline V gene sequence: CDR1 SQVTM, CDR2 ANQGSEA.

This chain joins TRBV4-3 and TRBJ1-5, with D possibly TRBD1 on 5 matching bases. Trimming removed 1 base at V and 0 bases at J, with 10 bases between. This CDR3 is built from 16 residues. In germline, CDR1 is LGHNA, CDR2 YSLEER. The CDR3: CASSQGLGDSNQPQHF. CDR3 sequence (DNA): TGCGCCAGCAGCCAAGGGTTAGGGGATAGCAATCAGCCCCAGCATTTT.

This CDR3 is CASSESQGLYDTEAFF. CDR3 sequence (DNA): TGCGCCAGCAGTGAGTCCCAGGGACTTTACGACACTGAAGCTTTCTTT. The chain has TRBV10-1 and TRBJ1-1, with D possibly being TRBD1 (5 bases). Trimming took off 0 bases at V and 3 bases at J, with 14 bases between the two ends. Germline lookup yields CDR1 WNHNN and CDR2 SYGVQD (reference sequence). CDR3 length: 16 amino acids.

J is TRBJ1-5 and V is TRBV20-1; 10 positions match TRBD1. V was pared by 5 bases and J by 7 bases, with 2 bases of the junction left unmatched. This CDR3 has 12 residues. Per germline, CDR1 DFQATT and CDR2 SNEGSKA (reference sequence). The CDR3 nucleotides read TGCAGTGCTCTGACAGGGGGCCAGCCCCAGCATTTT. Its translation is CSALTGGQPQHF.

The genes are TRBV25-1 and TRBJ2-7; TRBD2 might be the D (5 bases). Germline V CDR1 and CDR2: MGHDK, SYGVNS. This CDR3 has 14 residues. The ends were cut back, 1 base at V and 1 base at J, with 8 bases in the middle. CDR3 in DNA: TGTGCCAGCAGTGAATCGCGGGCTTCCTACGAGCAGTACTTC. Its translation: CASSESRASYEQYF.

This clonotype occurred a few times. The rearrangement links TRBV7-9 to TRBJ2-7, with a possible D match to TRBD2 (5 bases). The germline V and J ends were trimmed by 1 base and 5 bases, with 15 bases remaining between them. The CDR3 consists of 15 residues. In germline, CDR1 is SEHNR, CDR2 FQNEAQ (reference sequence). The CDR3 sequence: CASSLGPGLAHEQYF. For the CDR3, the DNA is TGTGCCAGCAGCTTAGGCCCGGGATTGGCCCACGAGCAGTACTTC.

Details on this clonotype: One end of the junction fails to match germline, which may point to a read error. The genes are TRBV11-2 and TRBJ2-1; D ambiguous. Germline assignment: CDR1 SGHAT and CDR2 FQNNGV. This CDR3 has 14 amino acids. CDR3: CASSSQQSYDEQFF. The CDR3 DNA is TGTGCCAGCAGCTCCCAACAGTCCTACGATGAGCAGTTCTTC.

The CDR3, as DNA: TGTGCCACCAGCGGACTAGCAACAATTCAAGAGACCCAGTACTTC. Its protein is CATSGLATIQETQYF. The chain uses TRBV15 and TRBJ2-5; 8 nucleotides line up with TRBD2. The CDR3 has 15 amino acids. The trim removed 5 bases at V and 2 bases at J, leaving 7 bases unmatched. Germline CDR1 is LNHNV and CDR2 is YYDKDF (reference sequence).

The CDR3, as DNA: TGTGCCAGCAGTTTAGCCGCCGGGACAGACAATTCACCCCTCCACTTT. Encoded protein: CASSLAAGTDNSPLHF. The chain couples TRBV12-3 or TRBV12-4 to TRBJ1-6; 7 bases align to TRBD1. V trimming: 0 bases; J trimming: 7 bases; junction bases outside the gene matches: 6. The CDR3 covers 16 residues.

This clonotype came up once. The chain employs TRBV7-6 and TRBJ1-2; D ambiguous. Trimming removed 1 base at V and 8 bases at J, with 11 bases between. Germline assignment: CDR1 SGHVS and CDR2 FNYEAQ. This CDR3 region has 13 residues. CDR3 loop: CASSLVRSEGYTF. As DNA, the CDR3 is TGTGCCAGCAGCTTAGTGCGAAGCGAGGGCTACACCTTC.

This sequence joins TRBV20-1 and TRBJ2-7; 11 nucleotides match TRBD2. The CDR3 has 14 amino acids. From germline, CDR1 is DFQATT and CDR2 SNEGSKA (reference sequence). V lost 3 bases to trimming and J lost 5 bases; unmatched junction nucleotides: 6. The DNA of the CDR3 is TGCAGTGCTAGCGTAGCGGGAGGGAACGACGAGCAGTACTTC. Translated: CSASVAGGNDEQYF.

The chain links TRBV9 to TRBJ1-1; weak D call: TRBD1 (5 bases). This CDR3 contains 17 residues. The germline V and J ends were trimmed by 4 bases and 5 bases, with 24 bases remaining between them. Germline CDR1 SGDLS, CDR2 YYNGEE. The CDR3 DNA follows: TGTGCCAGCAGCCAACCCTTAGCGGGGGGGTTCGGGACTGAAGCTTTCTTT. Amino acid sequence: CASSQPLAGGFGTEAFF.

The chain recombines TRBV7-2 with TRBJ2-7; 9 bases fit TRBD1. The CDR3 runs 13 residues. The V gene's germline CDR1 is SGHTA and CDR2 FQGNSA. Losses at the gene ends were 10 bases for V and 2 bases for J; bases not matched to a gene: 6. CDR3 coding DNA: TGTGCCACAGGACAGGGGATCACCTACGAGCAGTACTTC. Protein sequence: CATGQGITYEQYF.

This clonotype was found a few times. V is TRBV15 and J is TRBJ2-3, with 7 nucleotides matching TRBD2. This CDR3 comprises 15 residues. V shed 1 base, J shed 5 bases, and the junction held 6 bases outside the gene matches. The germline V gene encodes CDR1 LNHNV and CDR2 YYDKDF (reference sequence). CDR3 in DNA: TGTGCCACCAGCAGAGTCCGGGAGGCGGTAGATACGCAGTATTTT. It encodes CATSRVREAVDTQYF.

In regard to this clonotype: A much larger clone differs by one base, so this may be a read error. The chain recombines TRBV28 with TRBJ1-2; maybe TRBD1 (5 bases). The CDR3 sequence is 15 residues long. Trimming left V 5 bases short and J 2 bases short, with 15 bases between. Per germline, CDR1 MDHEN and CDR2 SYDVKM. CDR3 region: CASSPDVRANYGYTF. CDR3 bases: TGTGCCAGCAGTCCTGATGTCAGGGCCAACTATGGCTACACCTTC.

This clonotype showed up just a few times. V gene TRBV4-2 combines with J gene TRBJ2-2; 14 bases line up with TRBD2. CDR3 size: 21 residues. CDR1 and CDR2 from the germline V gene are LGHNA and YNFKEQ. V dropped 4 bases and J dropped 0; count of bases not matched to a gene: 13. The CDR3 region is CASSLILGTSGGITNTGELFF. As DNA, the CDR3 is TGTGCCAGCAGCCTGATACTCGGGACTAGCGGGGGCATAACGAACACCGGGGAGCTGTTTTTT.

This clonotype was found a few times. The CDR3 DNA reads TGTGCCAGCACTGGGGGGGCTGGAGCCAAAAACATTCAGTACTTC. Protein: CASTGGAGAKNIQYF. The chain joins TRBV2 to TRBJ2-4; weak D call: TRBD2 (7 bases). From germline, CDR1 is SNHLY and CDR2 FYNNEI. This CDR3 has 15 amino acids. Trimming cost V 7 bases and J 0 bases, with 13 bases left between them.

The chain combines TRBV15 with TRBJ1-4; 7 bases map to TRBD1. Looked up from germline, CDR1 is LNHNV and CDR2 is YYDKDF (reference sequence). The trim removed 4 bases at V and 8 bases at J, leaving 7 bases unmatched. There are 14 residues in the CDR3. CDR3 bases: TGTGCCACCAGCATAGACAGGGCGGGAGAAAAACTGTTTTTT. It translates to CATSIDRAGEKLFF.

The V call is TRBV7-2, the J call TRBJ2-3; D call uncertain. CDR3 length: 13 amino acids. Germline V gene data show CDR1 as SGHTA and CDR2 as FQGNSA. The V and J ends lost 4 bases and 0 bases respectively, with 5 bases between them. The CDR3 sequence: CASSSDSTDTQYF. CDR3 coding DNA: TGTGCCAGCAGCTCGGACAGCACAGATACGCAGTATTTT.

The genes are TRBV10-3 and TRBJ2-7; 10 bases fit TRBD1. This CDR3 contains 15 residues. V was clipped by 4 bases and J by 4 bases; unmatched bases: 7. Germline V CDR1 and CDR2: ENHRY, SYGVKD. The CDR3 reads CAISGGGTGAYEQYF. In DNA, the CDR3 is TGTGCCATCAGTGGGGGGGGGACAGGGGCTTACGAGCAGTACTTC.

In DNA form, the CDR3 reads TGTGCCAGCAGCTTCCCCCTCTCTGGAAACACCATATATTTT. Amino acids: CASSFPLSGNTIYF. This chain uses TRBV7-9 with TRBJ1-3, with D hard to call. Germline V lookup: CDR1 SEHNR, CDR2 FQNEAQ (reference sequence). V lost 3 bases and J 0 bases, leaving 6 bases between the germline ends. The CDR3 is made up of 14 amino acids.

With respect to this clonotype: Here the CDR3 omits its conserved ending phenylalanine or tryptophan, so a read error is the likely source. The V gene is TRBV2, the J gene TRBJ1-5; 10 positions agree with TRBD1. V trimming: 7 bases; J trimming: 6 bases; junction bases outside the gene matches: 6. Germline-derived CDR1 and CDR2 are SNHLY and FYNNEI. The CDR3 totals 14 residues. This CDR3 reads CASTLDRGSQPQHS. The DNA of the CDR3 is TGTGCCAGCACCCTGGACAGGGGGAGTCAGCCCCAGCATTCT.

This clonotype was counted between two and nine times. The gene calls are TRBV19 and TRBJ1-5; D call uncertain. The CDR3 consists of 13 residues. The germline V and J ends were trimmed by 3 bases and 6 bases, with 9 bases remaining between them. Germline V lookup: CDR1 LNHDA, CDR2 SQIVND (reference sequence). In nucleotides, the CDR3 is TGTGCCAGTAGTATCGTAGTGGGTCAGCCCCAGCATTTT. This gives the protein CASSIVVGQPQHF.